This TCR beta chain came from a study of cytomegalovirus exposure and HLA in healthy donors (dated by TCRdb to 2016 to 2017). As for the study more broadly: An earlier analysis of 587 of the donors reported under 300 Gb of sequence data and 117 million unique TCR beta sequences obtained from about 180 million T cells. An early release that covered about 600 HLA-typed donors contained about 300 gigabases of sequencing data and about 84 million unique TCR sequences. Among the roughly 400 genotyped donors, about 85% belonged to the genetic ancestry cluster associated with self-reported Caucasian donors. The study aimed to test whether cataloging public T cell receptors could reveal signatures of past pathogen exposure. The study used immunosequencing to profile the T cell repertoires of several hundred subjects and linked those repertoires to cytomegalovirus serostatus. In addition to the first cohort of 650 to 800 subjects, a separate validation cohort of 120 different subjects was used. The study combined high-throughput TCR immunosequencing, statistical association of individual TCRs with disease status, and machine learning to predict cytomegalovirus infection status. In a later analysis, previously published TCR beta repertoires from 500 to 750 donors were re-analyzed and high-resolution HLA genotyping was added so that TCR occurrence patterns could be studied. In the later analysis, no new phenotypic data were used to find candidate immune exposures; instead, reliance was placed on TCR beta sequences and their occurrence across donors. An earlier analysis of 587 of the donors used high-throughput TCR beta sequencing to judge whether each TCR beta V gene segment behaved as functional or pseudogenic. Donor age, sex, ethnicity and CMV serostatus were compiled together with the repertoire data. A later genetic analysis took genome-wide SNP genotypes for about 65% of the 666 donors and used that subset as a discovery cohort. All discovery cohort repertoires had been generated using a single sequencing platform. Class I and class II HLA loci were covered by the typing at four-digit resolution. The number of typed donors differed by locus: roughly 629-630 for A, B, C, DRB1 and DQB1; 500 to 550 for DQA1; 606 for DPA1; and around 490 for DPB1. Roughly 5 DR-DQ haplotypes were handled as single units for association and clustering because linkage in the cohort was strong. Across some 400 genotyped donors of the cohort, an average of approximately 240,000 unique TCR beta nucleotide sequences per donor were sequenced, and 15% to 20% of those sequences were non-productive.

Libraries were constructed by the immunoSEQ multiplex PCR assay. For the multiplex PCR, a mixture combining 60 forward primers for TCR Vbeta segments and 13 reverse primers for TCR Jbeta segments was used. A multiplex PCR assay on genomic DNA amplified the CDR3 region of rearranged TCR beta genes. The Illumina HiSeq System was used to sequence the amplified TCR beta libraries as 87-base-pair reads. The paper's processing steps were these. In a later analysis, 70 million to 95 million unique TCR beta chains were counted across the 500 to 850 repertoires, and some 10 million of these chains were shared by at least two donors. Raw reads were error-corrected and collapsed into unique sequences with a nearest-neighbor algorithm that merged closely related sequences to remove PCR and sequencing errors. CDR3 sequences were aligned to IMGT reference sequences to assign V, D and J gene segments. For a sequence to be retained, at least a six-nucleotide match to both a V gene segment and a J gene segment was required. Rearrangements were classified as productive when the CDR3 lacked stop codons and remained in frame with V and J, and all other rearrangements were classified as non-productive. CDR3 was defined by IMGT convention, running from the second conserved V-encoded cysteine to the conserved J-encoded phenylalanine. The earlier analysis of 587 of the donors excluded sequences that lacked an unambiguous match to a single V gene segment. In an earlier analysis of some 590 of the donors, a V segment was called functional when productive rearrangements were above 56.7%, and segregating when the standard deviation between donors exceeded 5%. A statistical classification framework was built to diagnose cytomegalovirus status from the catalog of TCR beta chain sequences. V and J gene assignment, in a later analysis, came from comparing TCR nucleotide sequences with IMGT/GENE-DB human TR gene sequences. In a later analysis, CDR3 sequences and most-parsimonious VDJ recombination scenarios were assigned using the TCRdist pipeline. In a later analysis, each TCR beta chain was defined by its CDR3 amino acid sequence together with its V-gene family, and reads lacking a unique V-gene family were excluded. As a way to deal with suspected cross-contamination and a sequencing artifact, a later analysis dropped roughly 620 nucleotide sequences that were highly shared and had low generation probability. In a later analysis, a clonal expansion index for each public chain was calculated from normalized within-repertoire ranks of inferred template counts. In a later analysis, generation probabilities were computed using a VDJ recombination model fitted to out-of-frame rearrangements, and the results were checked against IGoR. In a later analysis, TCR-TCR, TCR-HLA and TCR-CMV co-occurrence was scored with hypergeometric tests, and a repertoire-size bias correction was applied to TCR pairs. A later analysis estimated false discovery rates by permuting HLA or CMV assignments 20 times. In a later analysis, co-occurring TCRs were grouped with DBSCAN, and TCRdist sequence similarity was added when clustering was performed within HLA-allele-positive subsets. Repertoires with fewer than 30,000 or more than 120,000 public chains, plus five repertoires with anomalous nucleotide sharing, were excluded from co-occurrence clustering. The table comes from immuneACCESS by way of TCRdb, which keeps in-frame sequences with V and J called. Part of the clones is missing from these tables; in studies checked, under half for an unresolved V gene and the rest for unknown reasons. V and J calls and clone size are given by that table; D and trimming were obtained from the DNA. This sample is represented by under 200,000 clones; 75% to 90% of them were singletons. The top ten clones comprise about 4.3% of the sample.

The study at large found these results: Three of the identified cytomegalovirus-associated TCR beta chains were confirmed in vitro to be specific for cytomegalovirus antigens. The presence/absence analyses assumed that sequencing depth was roughly uniform across donors, and that assumption may not be true. Broadly in line with IMGT annotations, most TCR beta V segments showed up in productive rearrangements about 87% or about 30% of the time in an earlier analysis of under 700 of the donors. HLA typing was unavailable for some donors at each locus, so association tests used only the typed subset. The classifier was reported to diagnose cytomegalovirus status with high specificity and sensitivity in both the original and validation cohorts. A further reported finding was that TCR beta sequences accurately predicted the HLA-A and HLA-B alleles for most subjects in the first cohort. In a later analysis, several top co-occurrence clusters were reported to appear linked to parvovirus B19, influenza, CMV and Epstein-Barr virus. The only immune exposure information available for the cohort was CMV serostatus. Some IMGT-functional V segments, including TRBV6-2 and TRBV6-3, could not be told apart with the 87-base-pair reads, so those segments were excluded. At a false discovery rate of 0.05, a later analysis linked 15,000 to 20,000 TCR beta sequences to specific HLA alleles. In a later analysis, TCR association rates were found to vary across HLA loci, with the most associated TCRs seen for DRB1 alleles and the fewest for HLA-C alleles. A later genetic analysis associated a missense DCLRE1C variant with V-gene and J-gene trimming of TCR beta chains, and an independent cohort replicated the association. The earlier analysis of approximately 560 of the donors excluded roughly 16 rarely observed V segments, including chromosome 9 orphons, because counts were too low. Compared with the roughly 710-donor mean, donors in an Asian-associated ancestry cluster had fewer N-insertions in productive TCRs, according to a later genetic analysis. Assigning TCR associations to individual alleles was difficult when HLA alleles, especially DR and DQ, strongly co-occurred. According to the authors, the approach could potentially be generalized to other disease states and immunological phenotypes. Linkage disequilibrium might explain the correlated functional status among segregating V segments, but an unknown experimental factor could not be ruled out. Most TCR sequences were observed very rarely across donors, whereas some public TCRs were present in many individuals. A group of highly shared sequence variants was considered likely to be a technical artifact of the sequencing pipeline. In a later analysis, most CMV-associated TCR beta chains were found to appear HLA-restricted, with HLA associations seemingly driven largely by CMV exposure. In a later analysis, HLA-associated TCR beta chains showed more clonal expansion and lower generation probabilities than non-associated chains that were equally common. In the study, 150 to 200 TCR beta chains were listed as associated with cytomegalovirus. The cohort was sequenced for TCR beta chains only, and without alpha or paired-chain data the features that could be detected were limited.

The cohort comprised 710 or so healthy bone marrow donors. All cohort members were sampled while nominally healthy, although unrecorded immune exposures were likely present. The donor tested CMV seronegative and was one of the 352 seronegative cohort members. A peripheral blood sample was provided by each donor, and peripheral blood mononuclear cells were used for TCR beta sequencing. Genomic DNA was extracted from the blood cell samples with the Qiagen DNeasy Blood Extraction Kit. For CDR1 and CDR2, the germline V gene lists MDHEN and SYDVKM. From its cysteine to its phenylalanine, the CDR3 spans 13 amino acids. CDR3 DNA is the only sequence kept; it has 39 bases, read in frame from the first base. V loses 6 bases of germline sequence and J loses 0 bases, and the interval between the two ends is 6 bases. On this clone itself: No cognate antigen has been identified for it. Base quality data are lacking; no much larger clone is found one base away.

The TCR comes from a man younger than 45 in good health and CMV-seronegative. The sample taken for sequencing was PBMCs. The rearranged segments are TRBV28 and TRBJ1-5; too little of a D gene remains to name it. The sequenced DNA is TGTGCCAGCAGCCGTATTAGCAATCAGCCCCAGCATTTT. Translated, this is CASSRISNQPQHF.